These T cell receptor beta chains were read from a single sample in a study of cytomegalovirus exposure and HLA in healthy donors. Assay used: immunoSEQ multiplex PCR; TCRdb lists only in-frame clones, some missing. This table has about 100,000 clones, 70% to 80% appearing once. Material: PBMCs. These receptor sequences come from a woman aged 60 to 75 in good health and CMV-seropositive. The CDR3 runs from the conserved cysteine through the conserved F or W. The D gene is left open where the match is weak. Where a row states a size, it is once, few, many or the class of an expanded clone; other rows omit it.

size	D	V	J	DNA	CDR3
-	-	TRBV11-3	TRBJ2-5	TGTGCCAGCAGCTCCCCCGGGGAGACCCAGTACTTC	CASSSPGETQYF
-	-	TRBV4-1	TRBJ2-3	TGCGCCAGCAGCCAAGTAAGCGGCCCTAGCACAGATACGCAGTATTTT	CASSQVSGPSTDTQYF
-	-	TRBV25-1	TRBJ2-1	TGTGCCAGCAGGGGGGCAGGGTACGGTGAGCAGTTCTTC	CASRGAGYGEQFF
few	-	TRBV28	TRBJ1-1	TGTGCCAGCAGTTTAGTCCAGGGAAACACTGAAGCTTTCTTT	CASSLVQGNTEAFF
-	-	TRBV29-1	TRBJ1-2	TGCAGCGATTTGACTCACTATGGCTACACCTTC	CSDLTHYGYTF
-	TRBD2	TRBV30	TRBJ2-4	TGTGCCTGGAGTATCGGGACTAGCGGGAGGGGAAACATTCAGTACTTC	CAWSIGTSGRGNIQYF
-	TRBD1	TRBV19	TRBJ1-2	TGTGCCAGTAGTATCCTCCCCGGGACAGGGGGCCCTGGCTACACCTTC	CASSILPGTGGPGYTF
-	-	TRBV7-2	TRBJ1-2	TGTGCCAGCAGACCTCAGGGATTATACTATGGCTACACCTTC	CASRPQGLYYGYTF
few	-	TRBV18	TRBJ1-2	TGTGCCAGCTCACCCACTGACAGAGCTAACTATGGCTACACCTTC	CASSPTDRANYGYTF
once	TRBD2	TRBV2	TRBJ2-1	TGTGCCAGCAGCGCCACTAGCGGGAGGTTCTTC	CASSATSGRFF
once	TRBD1	TRBV5-6	TRBJ1-2	TGTGCCAGCACCGTAGGGACAGGGGATGGCTACACCTTC	CASTVGTGDGYTF
-	TRBD1	TRBV18	TRBJ1-2	TGTGCCAGCTCACTAAGGACAGGGGCTTTCTATGGCTACACCTTC	CASSLRTGAFYGYTF
few	TRBD1	TRBV18	TRBJ1-4	TGTGCCAGCTCACCAAATCAGGGACAGGGGTTTGAAAAACTGTTTTTT	CASSPNQGQGFEKLFF
-	TRBD2	TRBV5-6	TRBJ2-7	TGTGCCAGCAGCTGGGGGGGGGAGAATTCCTACGAGCAGTACTTC	CASSWGGENSYEQYF
few	-	TRBV4-2	TRBJ1-1	TGTGCCAGCAGCCTTTCCCACGGGGACACTGAAGCTTTCTTT	CASSLSHGDTEAFF
-	TRBD1	TRBV15	TRBJ1-4	TGTGCCACCAGCAGAGATCCGGGACAGAGCAATGAAAAACTGTTTTTT	CATSRDPGQSNEKLFF
few	-	TRBV7-9	TRBJ2-7	TGTGCCAGCAGAGCCGGGGGGCGCCACGAGCAGTACTTC	CASRAGGRHEQYF
once	TRBD2	TRBV29-1	TRBJ2-3	TGCAGCGTCGCTCGGGGGGAGATCACAGATACGCAGTATTTT	CSVARGEITDTQYF
-	TRBD2	TRBV6-1	TRBJ2-1	TGTGCCAGCAGTGAAGCGCTGGGGGAGGGCGAGCAGTTCTTC	CASSEALGEGEQFF
-	-	TRBV4-1	TRBJ1-2	TGCGCCAGCAGCCACCGGGGAACGGCTTATGGCTACACCTTC	CASSHRGTAYGYTF
-	-	TRBV6-1	TRBJ1-6	TGTGCCAGCAGTGAAGATGTTGGGACTCGTAATTCACCCCTCCACTTT	CASSEDVGTRNSPLHF
-	-	TRBV2	TRBJ1-1	TGTGCCAGCAACCGGGGGAGCGAAGCTTTCTTT	CASNRGSEAFF
-	-	TRBV6-1	TRBJ2-1	TGTGCCAGCAGTGAAGGGAGGGCCCACAATGAGCAGTTCTTC	CASSEGRAHNEQFF
-	TRBD1	TRBV7-3	TRBJ2-7	TGTGCCAGCAGCCCTGGGACAGGTTCAAGCGAGCAGTACTTC	CASSPGTGSSEQYF
once	TRBD2	TRBV11-2	TRBJ2-7	TGTGCCAGCAGCTGGAGCGGGGTTAGCTCCTACGAGCAGTACTTC	CASSWSGVSSYEQYF
-	-	TRBV15	TRBJ2-5	TGTGCCACCAGCAGACCCGGGAGTTACCAAGAGACCCAGTACTTC	CATSRPGSYQETQYF
once	TRBD2	TRBV6-4	TRBJ2-1	TGTGCCAGCAGTCTAGAGCGGGGTCCGGTAGATGAGCAGTTCTTC	CASSLERGPVDEQFF
-	-	TRBV6-4	TRBJ2-7	TGTGCCAGCAGTGTTGCAGCCGGGGACTACGAGCAGTACTTC	CASSVAAGDYEQYF
-	-	TRBV27	TRBJ2-5	TGTGCCAGCAGCCAACAGGGTCGGCAAGAGACCCAGTACTTC	CASSQQGRQETQYF
-	-	TRBV19	TRBJ2-2	TGTGCCAGTAGCCTACAGGGGAACACCGGGGAGCTGTTTTTT	CASSLQGNTGELFF
-	TRBD2	TRBV4-2	TRBJ2-7	TGTGCCAGCAGCCAAACTAGCGTTTCCTACGAGCAGTACTTC	CASSQTSVSYEQYF
few	TRBD1	TRBV2	TRBJ2-5	TGTGCCAGCAGTCCGGACAGGGTAGAGACCCAGTACTTC	CASSPDRVETQYF